The 13 T cell receptor beta chains given below trace back to one sample, sequenced in a study of cytomegalovirus exposure and HLA in healthy donors. PCR employed 60 Vbeta and 13 Jbeta primers. Profiled with immunoSEQ multiplex PCR; TCRdb holds only in-frame clones, not every one. The table has around 140,000 clones, 70% to 85% seen once. The material sequenced was PBMCs. The receptors were sampled from a female donor in good health and CMV-seronegative.

The chain combines TRBV11-2 with TRBJ1-1; 8 bases map to TRBD1. Trimming removed 1 base from V and 6 bases from J; junction bases left unmatched: 10. The V gene's germline CDR1 is SGHAT and CDR2 FQNNGV. There are 16 residues in the CDR3. The CDR3 loop is CASSLGTGPLGPEAFF. In DNA, the CDR3 is TGTGCCAGCAGCTTAGGGACAGGGCCTTTAGGACCTGAAGCTTTCTTT. Full variable domain (outside the CDR3, taken from reference TRBV11-2 and TRBJ1-1): EAGVAQSPRYKIIEKRQSVAFWCNPISGHATLYWYQQILGQGPKLLIQFQNNGVVDDSQLPKDRFSAERLKGVDSTLKIQPAKLEDSAVYLCASSLGTGPLGPEAFFGQGTRLTVV.

CDR3 in DNA: TGTGCCAGCAGTCCCCGGGGTCGTGCGCAGTACTTC. It encodes CASSPRGRAQYF. V is TRBV27 and J is TRBJ2-7; a possible D gene is TRBD2 (5 bases). V was shortened by 5 bases and J by 9 bases, with 14 bases between the two germline ends. This CDR3 region has 12 residues. Germline CDR1 MNHEY, CDR2 SMNVEV (reference sequence).

The CDR3 nucleotides read TGCAGCGTTGGTGCTAGCGGAAACACCGGGGAGCTGTTTTTT. Translated, it gives CSVGASGNTGELFF. The chain has TRBV29-1 and TRBJ2-2, with 7 bases that match TRBD2. This CDR3 is 14 amino acids long. V lost 4 bases and J lost 2; bases outside the gene matches: 4. Germline V CDR1 and CDR2: SQVTM, ANQGSEA.

The rearrangement uses TRBV5-1 and TRBJ2-5; D perhaps matches TRBD1 (5 bases). The CDR3 runs to 14 residues. With 2 bases removed from V and 3 bases from J, the gap between germline ends came to 11 bases. CDR1 is SGHRS and CDR2 is YFSETQ in the germline V gene. In nucleotides, the CDR3 is TGCGCCAGCAGCTTAGCACAGGCGGAAGAGACCCAGTACTTC. Protein sequence: CASSLAQAEETQYF.

The count of this clone is one. V usage is TRBV6-4 and J usage is TRBJ2-1; TRBD1 agrees at 9 bases. The germline V gene has CDR1 MRHNA and CDR2 SNTAGT. The trim removed 11 bases at V and 0 bases at J, leaving 23 bases unmatched. This CDR3 is 20 amino acids long. DNA of the CDR3: TGTGCCCCCAGCAGACTAGGAAACAGGGGGCCTCTGTTCTCCTACAATGAGCAGTTCTTC. Encoded protein: CAPSRLGNRGPLFSYNEQFF.

This chain joins TRBV6-5 and TRBJ2-5; TRBD2 is a possible D gene (6 bases). This CDR3 region has 14 residues. Germline lookup yields CDR1 MNHEY and CDR2 SVGAGI. Trimming removed 5 bases from V and 2 bases from J, with 12 bases in between. CDR3 coding DNA: TGTGCCAGCAGTCAACTAGCTAGGCAAGAGACCCAGTACTTC. It specifies CASSQLARQETQYF.

The rearrangement joins TRBV5-4 to TRBJ2-5, with unresolved D. The V end was cut by 0 bases, the J end by 3 bases, with 9 bases between. Germline lookup yields CDR1 SGHNT and CDR2 YYREEE (reference sequence). The CDR3 length is 14 residues. The CDR3 nucleotides are TGTGCCAGCAGCTTGGAAGCCGCCGAAGAGACCCAGTACTTC. Translating it yields CASSLEAAEETQYF.

The chain uses TRBV11-2 and TRBJ2-7; TRBD2 matches 12 bases. Germline V CDR1 and CDR2: SGHAT, FQNNGV. The CDR3 length is 15 residues. Losses at the gene ends were 1 base for V and 8 bases for J; bases not matched to a gene: 6. Written as DNA, the CDR3 is TGTGCCAGCAGCTTAGCTAGCGGGAGGGCCTCTAAGCAGTACTTC. It codes for CASSLASGRASKQYF. The full variable domain, completed using reference TRBV11-2 and TRBJ2-7, is EAGVAQSPRYKIIEKRQSVAFWCNPISGHATLYWYQQILGQGPKLLIQFQNNGVVDDSQLPKDRFSAERLKGVDSTLKIQPAKLEDSAVYLCASSLASGRASKQYFGPGTRLTVT.

The chain joins TRBV11-2 to TRBJ1-4; D is uncertain. The germline V and J ends were trimmed by 3 bases and 2 bases, with 13 bases remaining between them. CDR3 length equals 16 residues. CDR1 and CDR2 (germline): SGHAT, FQNNGV. In DNA form, the CDR3 reads TGTGCCAGCAGCTTCGACTGGGAGTCGACTAATGAAAAACTGTTTTTT. Residues: CASSFDWESTNEKLFF.

This clone showed up just once. The V and J genes are TRBV28 and TRBJ1-2; a weak D match, TRBD1 (5 bases). V was shortened by 6 bases and J by 4 bases, with 18 bases between the two germline ends. The CDR3 length is 15 residues. Germline V gene sequence: CDR1 MDHEN, CDR2 SYDVKM. The DNA for the CDR3 is TGTGCCAGCAGCCGAAGATCGAGCGACAGCTATGGCTACACCTTC. Its protein product is CASSRRSSDSYGYTF.

This chain links TRBV6-1 with TRBJ2-2; no clear D gene. The length of the CDR3 is 13 residues. The V gene lost 5 bases and the J gene lost 1 base, with 5 bases spanning the gap. CDR1 is MNHNS, CDR2 SASEGT, per germline. CDR3 loop: CASSNWNTGELFF. The CDR3 DNA reads TGTGCCAGCAGTAACTGGAACACCGGGGAGCTGTTTTTT.

Concerning this clone: Different DNA sequences within this sample yield the same CDR3. J is TRBJ1-1 and V is TRBV28; possibly TRBD1 for D (6 bases). From germline, CDR1 is MDHEN and CDR2 SYDVKM. This CDR3 contains 11 residues. V dropped 6 bases and J dropped 10 bases, with 12 bases sitting between them. Here the CDR3 reads CASSLKDRAFF. Here the CDR3 DNA reads TGTGCCAGCAGCTTAAAGGACAGAGCTTTCTTT.

As DNA, the CDR3 is TGTGCCAGCAGCGAGGGGGCAGGATTGACCTACGAGCAGTACTTC. Its translation: CASSEGAGLTYEQYF. This chain connects TRBV7-2 to TRBJ2-7; 7 nucleotides line up with TRBD1. In germline, CDR1 is SGHTA, CDR2 FQGNSA. This CDR3 contains 15 residues. V was clipped by 5 bases and J by 2 bases; unmatched bases: 9. Looking up the rest from reference TRBV7-2 and TRBJ2-7 gives the full variable domain: GAGVSQSPSNKVTEKGKDVELRCDPISGHTALYWYRQSLGQGLEFLIYFQGNSAPDKSGLPSDRFSAERTGGSVSTLTIQRTQQEDSAVYLCASSEGAGLTYEQYFGPGTRLTVT.